This T cell receptor beta chain was documented in a study of T cell repertoires in cytomegalovirus infection. Study findings and constraints: Dominating the ex vivo response were TCR beta clonotypes that were CMV-specific and HLA-C-restricted.

There are 10 residues in the CDR3. The V gene's germline CDR1 is SEHNR and CDR2 FQNEAQ (reference sequence). V was pared by 8 bases and J by 12 bases, with 8 bases between. This clonotype was recorded at least ten times. Its specificity is unknown. One entry per CDR3 protein, called by TCRdb with MiXCR from the reads. The sample lists about 180,000 distinct CDR3 sequences; under 15% were seen once. The sequencing input was PBMCs. The chain is built from TRBV7-9 and TRBJ1-6; D gene uncertain. The receptor's source is a human donor in good health (CMV status not recorded). Some clones in this sample may be carry-over from other donors' samples. CDR3 sequence: CASQREPLHF. Written as DNA, the CDR3 is TGTGCCAGCCAACGGGAACCCCTCCACTTT.